This T cell receptor (beta chain) came from a study of cytomegalovirus exposure and HLA in healthy donors. Study conclusions and caveats: The study carried out a later analysis of TCR beta sequences. It associated about 15,000 of them with specific HLA alleles at a false discovery rate of 0.05.

Use of 60 Vbeta and 13 Jbeta primers characterized the PCR. Data came from immunoSEQ multiplex PCR; TCRdb stores just in-frame clones and leaves some out. This sample carries some 200,000 clones, 60% to 85% of them seen once, and the ten largest clones take around 3.1%. The CDR3 contains 12 residues. Trimming took off 3 bases at V and 6 bases at J, with 3 bases between the two ends. Germline V gene sequence: CDR1 MDHEN, CDR2 SYDVKM. On this clone: What it binds is not known. The sample has other DNA sequences that encode this CDR3 too.

The chain joins TRBV28 to TRBJ1-6; D uncertain. This TCR was sampled from a female donor in good health and CMV-seronegative. Specimen: PBMCs. The CDR3 DNA reads as TGTGCCAGCAGTTTTCGTAATTCACCCCTCCACTTT. Translating gives CASSFRNSPLHF.